These 10 T cell receptor beta chains were sequenced from one sample in a study of OX40 agonist ivuxolimab in advanced cancers. Using immunoSEQ multiplex PCR, the repertoire was profiled, and TCRdb retains in-frame clones only, with some absent. The top ten clones hold approximately 0.81% of a sample with more than 65,000 clones, 85% of them seen once. Sequencing used CD4+ or CD8+ T cells sorted from blood, obtained in a trial of the OX40 agonist ivuxolimab. These TCRs come from an adult with an advanced solid tumor such as melanoma, head and neck, liver or kidney cancer.

This chain links TRBV6-4 with TRBJ2-7; 9 bases match TRBD1. The CDR3 sequence is 17 residues long. V gave up 2 bases and J gave up 5 bases; unmatched junction bases: 13. Germline CDR1 is MRHNA and CDR2 is SNTAGT. The CDR3 coding sequence is TGTGCCAGCAGTGACCCGGACAGGGGAACGGGGGGTGACGAGCAGTACTTC. This encodes CASSDPDRGTGGDEQYF.

This clone has a handful of counts. The CDR3 protein is CASSSSPDRANTGELFF. The CDR3 nucleotides are TGTGCCAGCAGCTCTAGCCCGGACAGGGCGAACACCGGGGAGCTGTTTTTT. This rearrangement joins TRBV7-6 to TRBJ2-2, with 8 bases identical to TRBD1. This CDR3 has 17 amino acids. CDR1 and CDR2 (germline): SGHVS, FNYEAQ. V lost 4 bases to trimming and J lost 0 bases; unmatched junction nucleotides: 7.

The V call is TRBV5-1, the J call TRBJ2-5, with D perhaps matching TRBD2 (6 bases). V shed 4 bases and J shed 6 bases, with 19 bases lying between them. Germline CDR1 reads SGHRS; CDR2 reads YFSETQ. CDR3 length: 15 residues. The CDR3 sequence is CASSPTGGVAQTQYF. Written as DNA, the CDR3 is TGCGCCAGCAGCCCCACCGGAGGGGTGGCGCAGACCCAGTACTTC.

The chain joins TRBV30 to TRBJ1-5; 7 bases match TRBD1. CDR1 is GTSNPN, CDR2 SVGIG, per germline (reference sequence). This CDR3 is 13 amino acids long. With V trimmed by 5 bases and J by 7 bases, 8 bases remained unmatched. The CDR3 bases are TGTGCCTGGGCCACTCAGGGGGGGCAGCCCCAGCATTTT. Translated: CAWATQGGQPQHF.

This clone showed up just a few times. V gene TRBV6-5 combines with J gene TRBJ2-7, with D unresolved. V lost 0 bases to trimming and J lost 1 base, with 10 bases between them. In germline, CDR1 is MNHEY, CDR2 SVGAGI. CDR3 length equals 15 residues. The DNA of the CDR3 is TGTGCCAGCAGTTACTCGAAGGGCGGTTCCTACGAGCAGTACTTC. Residues: CASSYSKGGSYEQYF.

This clone was counted a few times. The chain couples TRBV6-6 to TRBJ1-1; D is perhaps TRBD1 (5 bases). CDR1 MNHNY and CDR2 SVGAGI come from the germline V gene (reference sequence). Deletions cut 5 bases from V and 1 base from J, with 8 bases between. The CDR3 extends over 13 amino acids. CDR3 amino acids: CASSTTGNTEAFF. The DNA for the CDR3 is TGTGCCAGCAGTACCACAGGGAACACTGAAGCTTTCTTT.

The chain carries TRBV10-3 and TRBJ2-3; 9 positions match TRBD2. The germline V gene encodes CDR1 ENHRY and CDR2 SYGVKD. Trimming removed 4 bases from V and 4 bases from J; junction bases left unmatched: 3. This CDR3 is 14 amino acids long. CDR3 residues: CAISASGVADTQYF. CDR3 DNA: TGTGCCATCAGTGCTAGCGGGGTAGCAGATACGCAGTATTTT.

This clone is judged medium-sized. The V gene is TRBV18, the J gene TRBJ1-5, with D possibly TRBD1 on 6 matching bases. V dropped 5 bases and J dropped 4 bases, with 12 bases sitting between them. The CDR3 loop spans 14 amino acids. Germline V lookup: CDR1 KGHSH, CDR2 LQKENI. As DNA, the CDR3 is TGTGCCAGCTCAGGGGGCGGGGATAATCAGCCCCAGCATTTT. It is translated as CASSGGGDNQPQHF.

J is TRBJ2-7 and V is TRBV5-4; maybe TRBD2 (5 bases). Between the trimmed V and J ends, which lost 3 bases and 2 bases, there was a span of 12 bases. CDR3 size: 14 residues. Per the germline V gene, CDR1 is SGHNT and CDR2 is YYREEE (reference sequence). The CDR3 reads CASSSPSGPYEQYF. The CDR3 DNA sequence: TGTGCCAGCAGCTCCCCGAGCGGTCCCTACGAGCAGTACTTC.

This rearrangement joins TRBV19 to TRBJ2-1; 7 bases are a match to TRBD2. The CDR3 has 14 residues. The germline V gene encodes CDR1 LNHDA and CDR2 SQIVND (reference sequence). V was clipped by 7 bases and J by 6 bases; unmatched bases: 9. The CDR3 region has the DNA TGTGCCAGTAACCCCCCGGGAGGAAGCAATGAGCAGTTCTTC. It is translated as CASNPPGGSNEQFF.